The 2 T cell receptor beta chains given below trace back to one sample, sequenced in a study of cytomegalovirus exposure and HLA in healthy donors. This PCR relied on a set of 60 Vbeta primers and 13 Jbeta primers. The repertoire was sequenced with immunoSEQ multiplex PCR; TCRdb's copy has only in-frame clones and lacks some. Of roughly 100,000 clones listed, roughly 13% are singletons. The sequenced sample was PBMCs. These receptors were collected from a man aged 40-49 years in good health and CMV-seropositive.

The chain combines TRBV7-3 with TRBJ2-7; unclear D gene. Looked up from germline, CDR1 is SGHTA and CDR2 is FQGTGA. V was shortened by 3 bases and J by 0 bases, with 3 bases between the two germline ends. This CDR3 is built from 12 residues. CDR3 sequence reads: CASSFSSYEQYF. CDR3 DNA sequence: TGTGCCAGCAGCTTTAGCTCCTACGAGCAGTACTTC. Full variable domain (missing parts from reference TRBV7-3 and TRBJ2-7): GAGVSQTPSNKVTEKGKYVELRCDPISGHTALYWYRQSLGQGPEFLIYFQGTGAADDSGLPNDRFFAVRPEGSVSTLKIQRTERGDSAVYLCASSFSSYEQYFGPGTRLTVT.

There are a few counts of this clone. The chain links TRBV5-1 to TRBJ2-1, with TRBD1 matching 7 bases. Germline V gene data show CDR1 as SGHRS and CDR2 as YFSETQ. The CDR3 loop spans 18 amino acids. The J segment lost 2 bases and the V segment lost 3 bases, leaving 14 bases of the junction unmatched. CDR3 amino acids: CASSSLRSQGNPYNEQFF. DNA of the CDR3: TGCGCCAGCAGCTCACTTCGATCACAGGGGAATCCCTACAATGAGCAGTTCTTC.